The subject of this entry is one TCR beta chain. The antigen is undetermined. These data come from a study of T cells after yellow fever vaccination. Study as a whole: Preparation of the low-cell-number fractions used SMART-Seq v4 Ultra Low Input.

Template-switching 5'RACE yielded the TCR cDNA; a universal primer site and UMIs were added in the process. From the 5' RACE reads, TCRdb called clonotypes with MiXCR, one entry per CDR3 protein. The table includes roughly 320,000 distinct CDR3 sequences, roughly a tenth detected once. The V and J ends lost 4 bases and 5 bases respectively, with 9 bases between them. The CDR3 extends over 12 amino acids. Germline V CDR1 and CDR2: MNHEY, SVGEGT. Study-wide findings and caveats: A weaker but faster secondary response was observed, peaking on day 5 versus 15. Reappearance after the booster was seen for most primary-vaccination clones, at 96% CD4 and more than 80% CD8.

The sequence was collected from a man in his late teens or twenties who received the YFV17D yellow fever vaccine. This material consisted of CD4+ T cells sorted from PBMCs, taken 45 days after the yellow fever booster vaccination. The rearrangement links TRBV6-2 or TRBV6-3 to TRBJ2-7, with TRBD1 as a possible D gene (5 bases). CDR3 in amino acids: CASSFREDEQYV. The CDR3 region has the DNA TGTGCCAGCAGTTTCAGGGAAGACGAGCAGTACGTC.